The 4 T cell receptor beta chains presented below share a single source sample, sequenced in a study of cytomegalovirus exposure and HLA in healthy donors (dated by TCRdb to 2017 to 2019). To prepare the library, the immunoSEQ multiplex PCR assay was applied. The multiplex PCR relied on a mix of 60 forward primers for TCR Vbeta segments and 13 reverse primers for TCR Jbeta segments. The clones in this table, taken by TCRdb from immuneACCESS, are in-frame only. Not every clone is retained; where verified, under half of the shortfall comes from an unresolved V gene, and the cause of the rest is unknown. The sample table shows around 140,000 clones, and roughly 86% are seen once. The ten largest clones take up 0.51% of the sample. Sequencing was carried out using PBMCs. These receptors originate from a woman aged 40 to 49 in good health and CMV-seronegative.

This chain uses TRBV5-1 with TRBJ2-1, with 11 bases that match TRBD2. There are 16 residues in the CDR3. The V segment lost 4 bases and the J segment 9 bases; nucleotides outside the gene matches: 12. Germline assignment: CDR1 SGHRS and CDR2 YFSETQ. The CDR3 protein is CASSQSTLTSGTEQFF. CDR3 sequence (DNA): TGCGCCAGCAGCCAATCAACTTTGACTAGCGGGACTGAGCAGTTCTTC.

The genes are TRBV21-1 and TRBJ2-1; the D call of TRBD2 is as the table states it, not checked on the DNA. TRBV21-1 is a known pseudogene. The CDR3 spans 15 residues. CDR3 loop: CASGPGGSSYNEQFF. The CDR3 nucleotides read TGTGCCAGCGGGCCGGGAGGGAGCTCCTACAATGAGCAGTTCTTC.

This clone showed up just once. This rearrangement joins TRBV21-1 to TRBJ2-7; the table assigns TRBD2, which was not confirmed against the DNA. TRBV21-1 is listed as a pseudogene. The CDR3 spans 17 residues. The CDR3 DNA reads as TGTGCCAGCAGCAAAACTACCGGGACTAGCGGAGAATACGAGCAGTACTTC. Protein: CASSKTTGTSGEYEQYF.

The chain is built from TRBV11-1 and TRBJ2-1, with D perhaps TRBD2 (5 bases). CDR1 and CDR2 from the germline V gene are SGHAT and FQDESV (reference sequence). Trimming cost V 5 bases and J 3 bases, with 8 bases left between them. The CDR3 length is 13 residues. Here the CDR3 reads CASSPTSYNEQFF. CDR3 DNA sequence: TGTGCCAGCAGCCCCACTAGCTACAATGAGCAGTTCTTC.